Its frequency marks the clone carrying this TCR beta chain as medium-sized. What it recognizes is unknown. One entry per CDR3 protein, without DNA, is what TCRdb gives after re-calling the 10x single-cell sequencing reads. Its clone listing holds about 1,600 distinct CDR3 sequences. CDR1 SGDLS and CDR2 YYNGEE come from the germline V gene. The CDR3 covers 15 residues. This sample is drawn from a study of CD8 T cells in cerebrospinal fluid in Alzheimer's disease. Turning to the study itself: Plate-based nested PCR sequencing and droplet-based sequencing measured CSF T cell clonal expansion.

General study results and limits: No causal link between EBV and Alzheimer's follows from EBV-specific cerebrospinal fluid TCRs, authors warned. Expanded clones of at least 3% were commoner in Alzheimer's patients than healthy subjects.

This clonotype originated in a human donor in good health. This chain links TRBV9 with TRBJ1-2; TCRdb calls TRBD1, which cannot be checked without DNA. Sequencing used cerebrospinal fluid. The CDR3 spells CASSAGDRGAYGYTF.